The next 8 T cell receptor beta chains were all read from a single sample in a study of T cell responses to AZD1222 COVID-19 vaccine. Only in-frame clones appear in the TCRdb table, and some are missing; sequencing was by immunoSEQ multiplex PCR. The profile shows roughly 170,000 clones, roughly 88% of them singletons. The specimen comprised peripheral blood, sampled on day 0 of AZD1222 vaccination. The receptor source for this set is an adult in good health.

The CDR3 nucleotides are TGCAGCGCCCTGGGGGGAGTTAATGAAAAACTGTTTTTT. It codes for CSALGGVNEKLFF. V usage is TRBV29-1 and J usage is TRBJ1-4; D perhaps matches TRBD1 (5 bases). The V gene's germline CDR1 is SQVTM and CDR2 ANQGSEA. Trimming pared 7 bases from V and 4 bases from J, leaving 13 bases between. The CDR3 totals 13 residues.

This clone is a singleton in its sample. The CDR3 here is CASSLLQGGNEQFF. In DNA, the CDR3 is TGTGCCAGCAGCTTACTACAGGGAGGGAATGAGCAGTTCTTC. This chain connects TRBV7-9 to TRBJ2-1, with D possibly being TRBD2 (7 bases). Germline loops: CDR1 SEHNR, CDR2 FQNEAQ (reference sequence). V was clipped by 2 bases and J by 7 bases, with 12 bases between them. The CDR3 consists of 14 residues. Full variable domain (outside the CDR3, taken from reference TRBV7-9 and TRBJ2-1): DTGVSQNPRHKITKRGQNVTFRCDPISEHNRLYWYRQTLGQGPEFLTYFQNEAQLEKSRLLSDRFSAERPKGSFSTLEIQRTEQGDSAMYLCASSLLQGGNEQFFGPGTRLTVL.

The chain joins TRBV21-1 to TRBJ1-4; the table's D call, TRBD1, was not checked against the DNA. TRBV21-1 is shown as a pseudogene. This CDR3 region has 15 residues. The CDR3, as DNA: TGTGCCAGCAGCAAAGTGGGGCGGTATAATGAAAAACTGTTTTTT. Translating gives CASSKVGRYNEKLFF.

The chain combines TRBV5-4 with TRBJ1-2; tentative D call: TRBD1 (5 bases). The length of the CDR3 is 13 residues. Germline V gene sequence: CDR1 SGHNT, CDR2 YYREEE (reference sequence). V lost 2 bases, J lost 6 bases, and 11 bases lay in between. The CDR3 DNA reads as TGTGCCAGCAGCTTCGGGGGTGGCGATGGCTACACCTTC. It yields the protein CASSFGGGDGYTF.

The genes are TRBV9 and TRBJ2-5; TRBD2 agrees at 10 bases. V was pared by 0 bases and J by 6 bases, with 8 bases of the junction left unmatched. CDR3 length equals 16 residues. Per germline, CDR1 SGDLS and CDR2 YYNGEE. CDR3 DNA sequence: TGTGCCAGCAGCGTAGTTCCAGCGGGAGGGCCGAAGACCCAGTACTTC. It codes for CASSVVPAGGPKTQYF. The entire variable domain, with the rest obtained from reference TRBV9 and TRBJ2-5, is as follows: DSGVTQTPKHLITATGQRVTLRCSPRSGDLSVYWYQQSLDQGLQFLIQYYNGEERAKGNILERFSAQQFPDLHSELNLSSLELGDSALYFCASSVVPAGGPKTQYFGPGTRLLVL.

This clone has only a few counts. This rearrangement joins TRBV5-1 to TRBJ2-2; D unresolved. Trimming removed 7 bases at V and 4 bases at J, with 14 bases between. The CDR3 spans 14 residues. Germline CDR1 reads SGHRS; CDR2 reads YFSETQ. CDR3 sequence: CASGIKTLTGELFF. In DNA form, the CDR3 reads TGCGCCAGCGGAATCAAGACCCTCACCGGGGAGCTGTTTTTT.

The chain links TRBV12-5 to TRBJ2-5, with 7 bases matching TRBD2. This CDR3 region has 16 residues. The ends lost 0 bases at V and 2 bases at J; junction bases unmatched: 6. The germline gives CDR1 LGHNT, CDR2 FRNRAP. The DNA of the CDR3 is TGTGCTAGTGGTTTGGTAGCCGGCGGGAGACAAGAGACCCAGTACTTC. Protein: CASGLVAGGRQETQYF. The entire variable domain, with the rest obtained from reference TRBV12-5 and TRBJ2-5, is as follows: DARVTQTPRHKVTEMGQEVTMRCQPILGHNTVFWYRQTMMQGLELLAYFRNRAPLDDSGMPKDRFSAEMPDATLATLKIQPSEPRDSAVYFCASGLVAGGRQETQYFGPGTRLLVL.

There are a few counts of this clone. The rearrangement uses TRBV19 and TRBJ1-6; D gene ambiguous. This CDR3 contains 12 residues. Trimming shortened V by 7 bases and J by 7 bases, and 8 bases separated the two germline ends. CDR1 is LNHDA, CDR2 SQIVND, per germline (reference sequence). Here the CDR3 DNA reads TGTGCCAGTACCAGAGAAAATTCACCCCTCCACTTT. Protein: CASTRENSPLHF.